These T cell receptor beta chains were read from a single sample in a study of blood T cell repertoires in COVID-19. The assay was immunoSEQ multiplex PCR, and TCRdb's table has in-frame clones only and misses some. The table has about 74,000 clones, 90% seen once. Sequenced sample: peripheral blood. These receptors originate from a man aged 50-59 years with acute or convalescent COVID-19. The CDR3 runs from the conserved cysteine through the conserved F or W.

V: TRBV7-6; CDR3: CASSLFSREIPGELFF
V: TRBV28; CDR3: CASTRTGFSGYTF
V: TRBV18; CDR3: CASSRLGIGGEQYF
V: TRBV15; CDR3: CATSRDRAGGEKLFF
V: TRBV6-5; CDR3: CASSYQKGNSPLHF
V: TRBV13; CDR3: CASSPGTGGGQPQHF
V: TRBV14; CDR3: CASSQDTGSSYNEQFF
V: TRBV9; CDR3: CASSHPLSGGNYGYTF
V: TRBV6-5; CDR3: CASRTSGVREQYF
V: TRBV3-1/TRBV3-2; CDR3: CASSPGTPNTEAFF
V: TRBV28; CDR3: CASSLLAGITMGYNEQFF
V: TRBV12-3/TRBV12-4; CDR3: CASSFGGNTEAFF
V: TRBV27; CDR3: CASSTTIGSYEQYF
V: TRBV5-4; CDR3: CASSLQGGVEKLFF
V: TRBV27; CDR3: CASSFAGGRGTDTQYF
V: TRBV13; CDR3: CASSQGLAGYEQYF
V: TRBV24-1; CDR3: CATSGGLPGVTPKQFF
V: TRBV7-2; CDR3: CASSLGDRDTEAFF
V: TRBV12-5; CDR3: CASGPGLGRRDADTQYF
V: TRBV28; CDR3: CASSTPQPGQGGGYTF
V: TRBV19; CDR3: CASSIGEGWNTEAFF
V: TRBV9; CDR3: CASNQGSNEQFF
V: TRBV27; CDR3: CASSQGDGYTF
V: TRBV5-1; CDR3: CASSWRQGWTGNQPQHF
V: TRBV2; CDR3: CASSETGGRNEQFF
V: TRBV5-1; CDR3: CASSFPDRDRPTNTGELFF
V: TRBV12-1; CDR3: CASSKDRGLVDNSPLHF
V: TRBV30; CDR3: CAWSFLTGMRF
V: TRBV2; CDR3: CASTYGTGGTEAFF
V: TRBV7-3; CDR3: CASSPWTGRLNEQFF
V: TRBV7-2; CDR3: CASSLSTGGKGTEAFF
V: TRBV5-6; CDR3: CASSYLDRENSPLHF
V: TRBV15; CDR3: CATGQGRNTIYF
V: TRBV6-2/TRBV6-3; CDR3: CASSSGQGREKLFF
V: TRBV2; CDR3: CASRTAAGDTQYF
V: TRBV3-1/TRBV3-2; CDR3: CASSQGTRGHYSGNTIYF
V: TRBV4-1; CDR3: CASSQDPRGTGDPVVFF
V: TRBV7-3; CDR3: CASSLSTEETQYF
V: TRBV5-1; CDR3: CASSLAGVDYNEQFF